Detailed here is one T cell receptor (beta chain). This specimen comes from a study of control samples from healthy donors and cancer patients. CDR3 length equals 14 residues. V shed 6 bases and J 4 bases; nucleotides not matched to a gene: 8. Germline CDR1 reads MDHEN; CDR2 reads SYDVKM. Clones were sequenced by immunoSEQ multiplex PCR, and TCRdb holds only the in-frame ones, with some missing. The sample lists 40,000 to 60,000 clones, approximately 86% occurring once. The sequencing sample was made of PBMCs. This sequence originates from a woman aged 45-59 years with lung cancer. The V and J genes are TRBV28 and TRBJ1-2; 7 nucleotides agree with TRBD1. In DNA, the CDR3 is TGTGCCAGCAGGTTACAGGGGTTGGGCTATGGCTACACCTTC. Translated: CASRLQGLGYGYTF.